This paragraph reports one T cell receptor (beta chain). No cognate antigen has been identified for it. The record has no base qualities; no much larger clone is one base away. Donors formed part of the validation cohort, which comprised 120 subjects and was distinct from the first cohort of some 700 subjects. Library generation was performed with the immunoSEQ multiplex PCR assay. Under the source paper's analysis protocol: To diagnose cytomegalovirus status from the catalog of TCR beta chain sequences, a statistical classification framework was built. Entries here come from immuneACCESS through TCRdb and include only in-frame sequences with V and J called. Some clones fail to appear in such tables; in the studies checked, an unresolved V gene covers under half of the shortfall, and the cause of the remainder is unknown. For V, J and clone size, that table is used; D and trimming come from the DNA. Here the sample has more than 300,000 clones; about nine tenths occur a single time. The ten largest clonotypes hold 0.7% to 0.85% of the sample.

These data come from a study of cytomegalovirus exposure and HLA in healthy donors (dated by TCRdb to 2016 to 2017). In the study overall: According to a later analysis, one platform produced both the 110 or so validation repertoires and the 730 or so repertoires of the first cohort. The study aimed to test whether signatures of past pathogen exposure could be identified by cataloging public T cell receptors. Along with the approximately 650-subject first cohort, a separate validation cohort of more than 90 different subjects was used. To predict cytomegalovirus infection status, the study combined high-throughput TCR immunosequencing, statistical association of individual TCRs with disease status, and machine learning. Study-level results and caveats: In vitro tests confirmed that a few of the cytomegalovirus-associated TCR beta chains recognize cytomegalovirus antigens. It was suggested by the authors that the approach could potentially be generalized to other disease states and immunological phenotypes. A later analysis found that TCRs clustered in the first cohort also tended to co-occur in the approximately 120 validation repertoires, with 94% of cluster scores above 0. Cytomegalovirus status was reported to be diagnosed by the classifier with high specificity and sensitivity in both the original and validation cohorts. Across donors, most TCR sequences were observed very rarely, whereas some public TCRs were present in many individuals. The study gave a list of 150 to 200 TCR beta chains associated with cytomegalovirus. A later analysis lacked HLA typing for the validation cohort, so it scored co-occurrence in that cohort across all 110 or so repertoires.

The receptor was derived from a woman under 30 in good health and CMV-seronegative. The sequenced material came from PBMCs.

The CDR3 region reads CSVEDWSEASGPYNEQFF. DNA sequence: TGCAGCGTTGAAGATTGGTCTGAGGCTAGCGGACCCTACAATGAGCAGTTCTTC. The sequence links TRBV29-1 to TRBJ2-1; 7 bases in the junction line up with TRBD2. The germline V gene encodes CDR1 SQVTM and CDR2 ANQGSEA. Clipping removes 0 bases from V and 2 bases from J, with 13 as the unmatched junction base count. The CDR3 has 18 amino acids, counting the end cysteine and phenylalanine. Only the CDR3 portion is preserved as DNA: 54 bases, with reading frame beginning at the first base.